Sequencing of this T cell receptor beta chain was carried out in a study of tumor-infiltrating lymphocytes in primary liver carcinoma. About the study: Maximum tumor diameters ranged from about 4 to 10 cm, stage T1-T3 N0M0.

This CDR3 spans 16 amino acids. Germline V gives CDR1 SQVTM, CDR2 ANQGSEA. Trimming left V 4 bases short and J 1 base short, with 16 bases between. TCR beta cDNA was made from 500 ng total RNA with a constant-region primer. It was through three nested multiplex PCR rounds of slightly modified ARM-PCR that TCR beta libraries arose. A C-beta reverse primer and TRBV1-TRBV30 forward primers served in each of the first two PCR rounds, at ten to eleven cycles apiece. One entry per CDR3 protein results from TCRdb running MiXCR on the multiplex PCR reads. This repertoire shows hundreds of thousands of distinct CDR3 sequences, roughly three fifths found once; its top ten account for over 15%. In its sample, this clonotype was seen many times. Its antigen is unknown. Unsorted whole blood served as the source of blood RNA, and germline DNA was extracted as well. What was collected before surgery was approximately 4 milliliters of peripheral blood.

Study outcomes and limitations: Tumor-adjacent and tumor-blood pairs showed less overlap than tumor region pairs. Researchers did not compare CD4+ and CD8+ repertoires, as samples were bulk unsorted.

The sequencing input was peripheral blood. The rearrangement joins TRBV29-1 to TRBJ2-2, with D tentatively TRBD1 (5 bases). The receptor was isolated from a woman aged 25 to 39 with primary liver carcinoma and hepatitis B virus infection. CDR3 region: CSVASQDSLNTGELFF. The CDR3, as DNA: TGCAGCGTTGCTTCCCAAGACAGTCTGAACACCGGGGAGCTGTTTTTT.